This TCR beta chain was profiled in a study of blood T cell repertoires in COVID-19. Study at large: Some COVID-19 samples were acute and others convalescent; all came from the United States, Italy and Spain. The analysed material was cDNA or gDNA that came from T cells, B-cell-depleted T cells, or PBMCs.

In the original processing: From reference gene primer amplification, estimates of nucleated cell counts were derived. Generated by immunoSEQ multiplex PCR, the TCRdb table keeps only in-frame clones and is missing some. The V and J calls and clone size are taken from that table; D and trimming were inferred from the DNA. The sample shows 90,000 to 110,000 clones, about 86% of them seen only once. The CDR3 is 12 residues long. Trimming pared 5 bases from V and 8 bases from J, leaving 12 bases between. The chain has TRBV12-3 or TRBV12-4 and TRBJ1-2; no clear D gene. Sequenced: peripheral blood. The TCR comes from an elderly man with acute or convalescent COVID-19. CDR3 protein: CASSAQRYGYTF. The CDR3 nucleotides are TGTGCCAGCAGTGCCCAGAGGTACGGCTACACCTTC.